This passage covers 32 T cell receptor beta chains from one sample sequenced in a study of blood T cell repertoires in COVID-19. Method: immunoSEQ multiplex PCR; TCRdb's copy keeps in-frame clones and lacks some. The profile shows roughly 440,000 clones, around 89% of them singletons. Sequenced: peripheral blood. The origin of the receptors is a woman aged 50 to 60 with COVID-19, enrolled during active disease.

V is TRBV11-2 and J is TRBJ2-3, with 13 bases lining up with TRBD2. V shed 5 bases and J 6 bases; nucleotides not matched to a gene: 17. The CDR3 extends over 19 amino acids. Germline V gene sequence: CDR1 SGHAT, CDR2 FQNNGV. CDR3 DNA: TGTGCCAGCAGCCCCCGGACTAGCGGGGGCATACGAGCGGCGGATACGCAGTATTTT. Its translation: CASSPRTSGGIRAADTQYF.

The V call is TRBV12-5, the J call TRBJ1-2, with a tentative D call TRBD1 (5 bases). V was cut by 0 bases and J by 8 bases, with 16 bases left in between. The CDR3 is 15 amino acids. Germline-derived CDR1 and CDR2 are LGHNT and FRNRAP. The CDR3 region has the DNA TGTGCTAGTGGTTTGGTAAAAATCGGACAAGGGGGCTACACCTTC. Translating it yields CASGLVKIGQGGYTF.

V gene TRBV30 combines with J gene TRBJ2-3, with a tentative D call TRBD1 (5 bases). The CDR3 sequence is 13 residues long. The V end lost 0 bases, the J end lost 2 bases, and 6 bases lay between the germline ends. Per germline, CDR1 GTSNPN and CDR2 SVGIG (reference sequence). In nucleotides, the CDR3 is TGTGCCTGGAGTGTAGGGGTCACAGATACGCAGTATTTT. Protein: CAWSVGVTDTQYF.

CDR3 in DNA: TGTGCCAGCAGCCCCGGGACAGGGAGGCCAGATACGCAGTATTTT. This codes for CASSPGTGRPDTQYF. The chain combines TRBV7-9 with TRBJ2-3; 9 nucleotides agree with TRBD1. Per the germline V gene, CDR1 is SEHNR and CDR2 is FQNEAQ (reference sequence). Unmatched junction bases numbered 7, after V lost 5 bases and J lost 4 bases. The CDR3 is 15 residues long.

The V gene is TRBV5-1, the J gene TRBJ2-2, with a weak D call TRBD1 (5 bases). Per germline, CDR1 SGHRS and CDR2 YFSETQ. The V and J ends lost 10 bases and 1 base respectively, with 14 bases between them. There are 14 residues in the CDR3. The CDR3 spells CACRWGENTGELFF. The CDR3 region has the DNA TGCGCCTGCCGGTGGGGCGAGAACACCGGGGAGCTGTTTTTT.

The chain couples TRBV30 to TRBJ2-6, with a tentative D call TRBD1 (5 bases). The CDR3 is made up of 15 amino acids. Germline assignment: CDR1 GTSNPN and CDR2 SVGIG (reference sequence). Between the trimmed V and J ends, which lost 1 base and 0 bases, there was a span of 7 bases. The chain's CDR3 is CAWSDRNSGANVLTF. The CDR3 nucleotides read TGTGCCTGGAGTGACAGGAACTCTGGGGCCAACGTCCTGACTTTC.

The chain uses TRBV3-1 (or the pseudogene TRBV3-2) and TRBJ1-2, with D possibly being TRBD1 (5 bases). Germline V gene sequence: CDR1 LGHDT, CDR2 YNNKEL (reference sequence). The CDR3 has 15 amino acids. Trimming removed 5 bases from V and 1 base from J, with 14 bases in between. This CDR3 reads CASSTRDSYNYGYTF. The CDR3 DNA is TGTGCCAGCAGCACACGGGACTCTTATAACTATGGCTACACCTTC.

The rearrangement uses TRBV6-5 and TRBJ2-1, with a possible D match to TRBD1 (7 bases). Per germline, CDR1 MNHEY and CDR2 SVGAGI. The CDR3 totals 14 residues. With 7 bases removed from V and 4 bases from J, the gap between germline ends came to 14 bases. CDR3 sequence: CASKRGDRYNEQFF. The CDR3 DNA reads TGTGCCAGCAAGAGGGGGGACAGATACAATGAGCAGTTCTTC.

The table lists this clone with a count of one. The CDR3 nucleotides read TGCAGCGTGGAGTCACAGGGAGAAAAACTGTTTTTT. Encoded protein: CSVESQGEKLFF. The gene calls are TRBV29-1 and TRBJ1-4; a possible D gene is TRBD1 (6 bases). The V gene lost 6 bases and the J gene lost 8 bases, with 13 bases spanning the gap. Germline V gene data show CDR1 as SQVTM and CDR2 as ANQGSEA. CDR3 length: 12 residues.

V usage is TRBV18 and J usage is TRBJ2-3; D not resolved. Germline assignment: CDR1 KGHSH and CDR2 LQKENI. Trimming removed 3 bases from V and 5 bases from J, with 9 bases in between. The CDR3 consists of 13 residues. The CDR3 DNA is TGTGCCAGCTCACCGAGCCGTGGAGATACGCAGTATTTT. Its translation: CASSPSRGDTQYF. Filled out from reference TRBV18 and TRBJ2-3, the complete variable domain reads NAGVMQNPRHLVRRRGQEARLRCSPMKGHSHVYWYRQLPEEGLKFMVYLQKENIIDESGMPKERFSAEFPKEGPSILRIQQVVRGDSAAYFCASSPSRGDTQYFGPGTRLTVL.

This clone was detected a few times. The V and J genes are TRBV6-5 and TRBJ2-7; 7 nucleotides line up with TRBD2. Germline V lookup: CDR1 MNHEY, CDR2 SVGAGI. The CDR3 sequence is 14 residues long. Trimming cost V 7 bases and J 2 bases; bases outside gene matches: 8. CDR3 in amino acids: CASIRRENTYEQYF. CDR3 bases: TGTGCCAGCATACGGCGGGAGAACACCTACGAGCAGTACTTC.

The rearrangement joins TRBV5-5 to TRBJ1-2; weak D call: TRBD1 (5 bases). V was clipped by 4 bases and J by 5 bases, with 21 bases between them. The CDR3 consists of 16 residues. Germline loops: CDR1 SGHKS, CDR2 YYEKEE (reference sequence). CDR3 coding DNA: TGTGCCAGCAGCCAAGCCCCCGAGACAGAGAGTTATGGCTACACCTTC. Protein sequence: CASSQAPETESYGYTF. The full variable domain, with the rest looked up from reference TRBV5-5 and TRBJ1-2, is DAGVTQSPTHLIKTRGQQVTLRCSPISGHKSVSWYQQVLGQGPQFIFQYYEKEERGRGNFPDRFSARQFPNYSSELNVNALLLGDSALYLCASSQAPETESYGYTFGSGTRLTVV.

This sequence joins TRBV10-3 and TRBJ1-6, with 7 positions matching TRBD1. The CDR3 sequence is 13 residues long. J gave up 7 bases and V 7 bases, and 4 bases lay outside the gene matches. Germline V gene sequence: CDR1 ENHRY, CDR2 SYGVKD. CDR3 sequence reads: CAIKGAQNSPLHF. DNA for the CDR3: TGTGCCATCAAGGGGGCGCAGAATTCACCCCTCCACTTT.

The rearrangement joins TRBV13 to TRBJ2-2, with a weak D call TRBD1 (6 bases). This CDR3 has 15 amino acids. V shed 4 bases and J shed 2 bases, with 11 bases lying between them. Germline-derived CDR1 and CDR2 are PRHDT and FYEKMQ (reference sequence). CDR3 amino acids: CASSSPGHNTGELFF. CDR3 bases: TGTGCCAGCAGCTCCCCGGGACACAACACCGGGGAGCTGTTTTTT.

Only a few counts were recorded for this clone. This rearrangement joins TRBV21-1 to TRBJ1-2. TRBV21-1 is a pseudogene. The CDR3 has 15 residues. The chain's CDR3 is CASSPVLAGRYGYTF. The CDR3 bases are TGTGCCAGCAGCCCAGTACTGGCAGGGAGGTATGGCTACACCTTC.

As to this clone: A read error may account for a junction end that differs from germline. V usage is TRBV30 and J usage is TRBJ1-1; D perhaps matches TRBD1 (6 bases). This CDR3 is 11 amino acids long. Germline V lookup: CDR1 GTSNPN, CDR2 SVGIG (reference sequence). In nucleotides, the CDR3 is TGTGCCTGGAGTGCTAAGGGACACGCCGATTTT. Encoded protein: CAWSAKGHADF.

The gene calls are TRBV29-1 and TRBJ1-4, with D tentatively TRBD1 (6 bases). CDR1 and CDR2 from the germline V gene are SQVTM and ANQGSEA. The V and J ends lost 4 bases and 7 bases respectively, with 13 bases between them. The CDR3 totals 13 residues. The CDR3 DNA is TGCAGCGTTGTAGGGGGGGCGCGTGAAAAACTGTTTTTT. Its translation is CSVVGGAREKLFF. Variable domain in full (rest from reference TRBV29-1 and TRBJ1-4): SAVISQKPSRDICQRGTSLTIQCQVDSQVTMMFWYRQQPGQSLTLIATANQGSEATYESGFVIDKFPISRPNLTFSTLTVSNMSPEDSSIYLCSVVGGAREKLFFGSGTQLSVL.

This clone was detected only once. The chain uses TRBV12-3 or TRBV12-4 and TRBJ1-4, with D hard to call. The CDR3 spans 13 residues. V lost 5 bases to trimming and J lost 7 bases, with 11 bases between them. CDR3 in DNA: TGTGCCAGCAGTCCCACTTATGGTGAAAAACTGTTTTTT. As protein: CASSPTYGEKLFF.

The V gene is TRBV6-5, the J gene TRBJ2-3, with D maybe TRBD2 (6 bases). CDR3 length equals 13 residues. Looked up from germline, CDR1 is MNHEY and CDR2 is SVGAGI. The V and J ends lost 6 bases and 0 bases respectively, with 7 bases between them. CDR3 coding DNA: TGTGCCAGCAGGGCGGGGAGCACAGATACGCAGTATTTT. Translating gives CASRAGSTDTQYF.

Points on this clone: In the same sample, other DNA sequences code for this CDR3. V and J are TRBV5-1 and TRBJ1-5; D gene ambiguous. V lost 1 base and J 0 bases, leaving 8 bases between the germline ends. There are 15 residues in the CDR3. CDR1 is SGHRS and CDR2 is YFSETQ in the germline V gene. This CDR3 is CASSLLGYSNQPQHF. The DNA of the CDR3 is TGCGCCAGCAGCTTGCTAGGATATAGCAATCAGCCCCAGCATTTT.

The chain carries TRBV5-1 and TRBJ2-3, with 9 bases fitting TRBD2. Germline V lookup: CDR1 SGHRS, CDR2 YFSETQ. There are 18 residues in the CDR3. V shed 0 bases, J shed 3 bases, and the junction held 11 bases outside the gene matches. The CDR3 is CASSLALLAGGRTDTQYF. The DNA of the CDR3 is TGCGCCAGCAGCTTGGCCCTACTGGCGGGGGGGCGTACAGATACGCAGTATTTT.

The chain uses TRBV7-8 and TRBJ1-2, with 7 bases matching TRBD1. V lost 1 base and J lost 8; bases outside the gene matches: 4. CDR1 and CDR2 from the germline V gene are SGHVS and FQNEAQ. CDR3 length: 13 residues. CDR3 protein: CASSLDRGRGYTF. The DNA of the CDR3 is TGTGCCAGCAGCTTAGACAGGGGACGCGGCTACACCTTC.

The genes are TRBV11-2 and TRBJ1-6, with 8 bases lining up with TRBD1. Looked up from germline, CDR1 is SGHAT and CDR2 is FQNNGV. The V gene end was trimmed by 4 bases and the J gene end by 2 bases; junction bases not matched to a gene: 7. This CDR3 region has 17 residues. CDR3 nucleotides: TGTGCCAGCAGCTCGGGACAGGCAAAAACCTATAATTCACCCCTCCACTTT. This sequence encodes CASSSGQAKTYNSPLHF.

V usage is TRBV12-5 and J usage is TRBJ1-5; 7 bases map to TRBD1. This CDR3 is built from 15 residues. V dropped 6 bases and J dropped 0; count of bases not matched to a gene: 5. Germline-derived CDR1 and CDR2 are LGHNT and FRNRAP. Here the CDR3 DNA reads TGTGCTAGTGGCTTCGGGACAGTTAGCAATCAGCCCCAGCATTTT. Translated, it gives CASGFGTVSNQPQHF. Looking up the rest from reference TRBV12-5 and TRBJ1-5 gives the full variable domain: DARVTQTPRHKVTEMGQEVTMRCQPILGHNTVFWYRQTMMQGLELLAYFRNRAPLDDSGMPKDRFSAEMPDATLATLKIQPSEPRDSAVYFCASGFGTVSNQPQHFGDGTRLSIL.

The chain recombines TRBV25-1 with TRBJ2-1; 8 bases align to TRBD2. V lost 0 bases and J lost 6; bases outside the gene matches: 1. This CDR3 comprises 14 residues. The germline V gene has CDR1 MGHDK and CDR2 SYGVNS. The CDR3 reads CASSEYGTSNEQFF. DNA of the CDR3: TGTGCCAGCAGTGAATATGGGACTAGCAATGAGCAGTTCTTC.

This chain's CDR3 is CASSQDLPDTMGEKLFF. The CDR3 DNA is TGTGCCAGCAGCCAAGATCTCCCGGACACTATGGGGGAAAAACTGTTTTTT. The rearrangement joins TRBV3-1 (or the pseudogene TRBV3-2) to TRBJ1-4; D may be TRBD1 (5 bases). The CDR3 contains 17 residues. Germline V gives CDR1 LGHDT, CDR2 YNNKEL (reference sequence). Trimming took 0 bases from V and 8 from J, leaving 19 bases between them.

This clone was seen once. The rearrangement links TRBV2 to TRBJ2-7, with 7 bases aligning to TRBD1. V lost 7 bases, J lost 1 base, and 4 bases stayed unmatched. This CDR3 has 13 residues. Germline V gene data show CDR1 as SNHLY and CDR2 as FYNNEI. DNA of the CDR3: TGTGCCAGCAACGGACAGGAATCCTACGAGCAGTACTTC. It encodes CASNGQESYEQYF.

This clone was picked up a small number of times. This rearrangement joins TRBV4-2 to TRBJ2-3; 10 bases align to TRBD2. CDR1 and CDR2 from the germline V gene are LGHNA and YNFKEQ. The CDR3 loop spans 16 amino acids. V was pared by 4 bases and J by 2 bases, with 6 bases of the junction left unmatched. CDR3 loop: CASSLLAGEATDTQYF. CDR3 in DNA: TGTGCCAGCAGCCTTCTAGCGGGGGAAGCCACAGATACGCAGTATTTT.

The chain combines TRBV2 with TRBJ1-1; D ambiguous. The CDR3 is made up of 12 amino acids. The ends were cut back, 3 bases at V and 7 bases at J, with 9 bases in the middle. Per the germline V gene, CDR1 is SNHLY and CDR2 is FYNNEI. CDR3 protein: CASSDGRYEAFF. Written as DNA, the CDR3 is TGTGCCAGCAGTGATGGTCGGTATGAAGCTTTCTTT.

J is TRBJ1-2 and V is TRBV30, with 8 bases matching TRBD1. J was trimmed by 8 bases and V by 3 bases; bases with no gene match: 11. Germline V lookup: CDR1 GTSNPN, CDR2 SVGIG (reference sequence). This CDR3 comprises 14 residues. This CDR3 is CAWSNGGQGLGYTF. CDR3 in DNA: TGTGCCTGGAGCAACGGAGGACAGGGTCTAGGCTACACCTTC.

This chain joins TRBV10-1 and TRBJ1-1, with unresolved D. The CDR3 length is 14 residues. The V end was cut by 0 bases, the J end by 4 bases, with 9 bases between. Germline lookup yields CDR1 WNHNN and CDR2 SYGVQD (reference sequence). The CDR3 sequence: CASSESKQTTEAFF. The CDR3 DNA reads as TGCGCCAGCAGTGAGTCGAAACAGACCACTGAAGCTTTCTTT.

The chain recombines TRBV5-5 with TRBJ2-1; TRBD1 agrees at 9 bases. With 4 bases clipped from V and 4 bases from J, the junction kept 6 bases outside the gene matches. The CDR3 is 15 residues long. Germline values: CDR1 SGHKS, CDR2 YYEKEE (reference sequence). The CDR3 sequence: CASSDPGQGYNEQFF. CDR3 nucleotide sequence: TGTGCCAGCAGCGATCCGGGACAGGGTTACAATGAGCAGTTCTTC. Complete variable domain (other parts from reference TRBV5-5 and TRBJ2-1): DAGVTQSPTHLIKTRGQQVTLRCSPISGHKSVSWYQQVLGQGPQFIFQYYEKEERGRGNFPDRFSARQFPNYSSELNVNALLLGDSALYLCASSDPGQGYNEQFFGPGTRLTVL.